A selection of T cell receptor beta chains follows, all from one sample in a study of T cell responses to AZD1222 COVID-19 vaccine. Measured with immunoSEQ multiplex PCR; TCRdb has only the in-frame clones, and not every one. The sample lists approximately 170,000 clones, approximately 90% seen once, with about 4.4% in the top ten. The sample was peripheral blood, taken on day 0 of AZD1222 vaccination. The receptors here all came from an adult in good health. CDR3s include the opening cysteine and the closing phenylalanine or tryptophan. The order of the fields is CDR3 length, J gene, clone size, V gene, D gene, CDR3 protein, CDR3 DNA. The D gene is left open where the match is weak. Clone size is not always given. Where it is, it says once, few, many or a class for expanded clones.

CDR3 length: 11
J gene: TRBJ2-1
clone size: NA
V gene: TRBV7-9
D gene: NA
CDR3 protein: CASSFNNEQFF
CDR3 DNA: TGTGCCAGCAGCTTTAACAATGAGCAGTTCTTC

CDR3 length: 16
J gene: TRBJ2-1
clone size: NA
V gene: TRBV5-1
D gene: TRBD2
CDR3 protein: CASRIVAGSSYNEQFF
CDR3 DNA: TGCGCCAGCAGGATCGTAGCGGGATCCTCCTACAATGAGCAGTTCTTC

CDR3 length: 15
J gene: TRBJ1-5
clone size: NA
V gene: TRBV20-1
D gene: NA
CDR3 protein: CSASDVGGRNQPQHF
CDR3 DNA: TGCAGTGCTAGTGATGTAGGGGGGCGAAATCAGCCCCAGCATTTT

CDR3 length: 16
J gene: TRBJ1-3
clone size: NA
V gene: TRBV19
D gene: NA
CDR3 protein: CASSIVLAGSGNTIYF
CDR3 DNA: TGTGCCAGTAGTATAGTTCTCGCCGGCTCTGGAAACACCATATATTTT

CDR3 length: 15
J gene: TRBJ1-1
clone size: NA
V gene: TRBV18
D gene: TRBD1
CDR3 protein: CASSRGQAMNTEAFF
CDR3 DNA: TGTGCCAGCTCAAGGGGACAGGCCATGAACACTGAAGCTTTCTTT

CDR3 length: 14
J gene: TRBJ2-3
clone size: NA
V gene: TRBV25-1
D gene: TRBD2
CDR3 protein: CASASSAGVCVQYF
CDR3 DNA: TGTGCCAGCGCTAGTTCGGCGGGAGTTTGTGTGCAGTATTTT

CDR3 length: 14
J gene: TRBJ2-1
clone size: NA
V gene: TRBV18
D gene: NA
CDR3 protein: CASSPPRPQGEQFF
CDR3 DNA: TGTGCCAGCTCACCACCAAGGCCCCAGGGTGAGCAGTTCTTC

CDR3 length: 14
J gene: TRBJ1-2
clone size: NA
V gene: TRBV5-1
D gene: NA
CDR3 protein: CASSLDPLNYGYTF
CDR3 DNA: TGCGCCAGCAGCTTGGACCCCCTTAACTATGGCTACACCTTC

CDR3 length: 17
J gene: TRBJ2-7
clone size: once
V gene: TRBV27
D gene: NA
CDR3 protein: CASSAFRTSTPSYEQYF
CDR3 DNA: TGTGCCAGCAGCGCCTTTCGAACTAGCACTCCCTCCTACGAGCAGTACTTC

CDR3 length: 19
J gene: TRBJ2-1
clone size: NA
V gene: TRBV18
D gene: NA
CDR3 protein: CASSPGLALQAASYNEQFF
CDR3 DNA: TGTGCCAGCTCACCAGGCCTCGCCCTCCAAGCGGCCTCCTACAATGAGCAGTTCTTC

CDR3 length: 15
J gene: TRBJ2-1
clone size: NA
V gene: TRBV10-3
D gene: TRBD1
CDR3 protein: CAISERDRGGDEQFF
CDR3 DNA: TGTGCCATCAGTGAGAGAGACAGGGGAGGCGATGAGCAGTTCTTC

CDR3 length: 17
J gene: TRBJ1-3
clone size: NA
V gene: TRBV27
D gene: TRBD1
CDR3 protein: CASSSRTQGESGNTIYF
CDR3 DNA: TGTGCCAGCAGTTCTCGCACACAGGGGGAGTCTGGAAACACCATATATTTT

CDR3 length: 12
J gene: TRBJ1-3
clone size: once
V gene: TRBV12-3/TRBV12-4
D gene: NA
CDR3 protein: CASSFSGNTIYF
CDR3 DNA: TGTGCCAGCAGTTTTTCTGGAAACACCATATATTTT

CDR3 length: 15
J gene: TRBJ1-5
clone size: once
V gene: TRBV5-1
D gene: NA
CDR3 protein: CASSWGGMSNQPQHF
CDR3 DNA: TGCGCCAGCAGCTGGGGAGGGATGAGCAATCAGCCCCAGCATTTT

CDR3 length: 18
J gene: TRBJ1-2
clone size: NA
V gene: TRBV7-8
D gene: NA
CDR3 protein: CASSSKTLLLLGSYGYTF
CDR3 DNA: TGTGCCAGCAGCTCCAAAACGCTTCTGCTCCTCGGAAGCTATGGCTACACCTTC

CDR3 length: 12
J gene: TRBJ2-7
clone size: once
V gene: TRBV7-8
D gene: TRBD1
CDR3 protein: CASSPGQAEQYF
CDR3 DNA: TGTGCCAGCAGTCCTGGACAGGCCGAGCAGTACTTC

CDR3 length: 15
J gene: TRBJ2-2
clone size: NA
V gene: TRBV5-1
D gene: TRBD2
CDR3 protein: CASSLASGSNGELFF
CDR3 DNA: TGCGCCAGCAGCTTGGCTAGCGGGAGTAACGGGGAGCTGTTTTTT

CDR3 length: 14
J gene: TRBJ2-1
clone size: NA
V gene: TRBV3-1/TRBV3-2
D gene: NA
CDR3 protein: CASSQGRGNNEQFF
CDR3 DNA: TGTGCCAGCAGCCAAGGGAGAGGTAACAATGAGCAGTTCTTC

CDR3 length: 15
J gene: TRBJ1-4
clone size: NA
V gene: TRBV27
D gene: NA
CDR3 protein: CASSLSPNGGEKLFF
CDR3 DNA: TGTGCCAGCAGTTTATCTCCTAATGGTGGTGAAAAACTGTTTTTT

CDR3 length: 16
J gene: TRBJ1-1
clone size: NA
V gene: TRBV7-9
D gene: NA
CDR3 protein: CASSLDGGTVNTEAFF
CDR3 DNA: TGTGCCAGCAGCTTAGACGGAGGGACGGTGAACACTGAAGCTTTCTTT

CDR3 length: 12
J gene: TRBJ2-7
clone size: NA
V gene: TRBV2
D gene: NA
CDR3 protein: CASTVSIYEQYF
CDR3 DNA: TGTGCCAGCACAGTAAGCATCTACGAGCAGTACTTC

CDR3 length: 11
J gene: TRBJ2-1
clone size: NA
V gene: TRBV6-2/TRBV6-3
D gene: NA
CDR3 protein: CASSTRDTKFF
CDR3 DNA: TGTGCCAGCAGTACGCGGGACACGAAGTTCTTC

CDR3 length: 17
J gene: TRBJ2-2
clone size: NA
V gene: TRBV4-1
D gene: TRBD2
CDR3 protein: CASSQDPSGSATGELFF
CDR3 DNA: TGCGCCAGCAGCCAAGATCCTAGCGGGAGCGCCACCGGGGAGCTGTTTTTT

CDR3 length: 16
J gene: TRBJ1-1
clone size: NA
V gene: TRBV5-1
D gene: NA
CDR3 protein: CASSTTPRGWTTEAFF
CDR3 DNA: TGCGCCAGCAGCACCACCCCCAGGGGTTGGACCACTGAAGCTTTCTTT

CDR3 length: 14
J gene: TRBJ1-1
clone size: NA
V gene: TRBV6-5
D gene: NA
CDR3 protein: CASSYKQAQSEAFF
CDR3 DNA: TGTGCCAGCAGTTACAAACAGGCCCAGAGTGAAGCTTTCTTT

CDR3 length: 15
J gene: TRBJ1-5
clone size: NA
V gene: TRBV6-5
D gene: TRBD1
CDR3 protein: CASSYGRGRHQPQHF
CDR3 DNA: TGTGCCAGCAGTTACGGCAGGGGGCGGCATCAGCCCCAGCATTTT

CDR3 length: 16
J gene: TRBJ2-5
clone size: NA
V gene: TRBV4-1
D gene: TRBD2
CDR3 protein: CASSQAPAGGRETQYF
CDR3 DNA: TGCGCCAGCAGCCAAGCCCCCGCGGGAGGGAGGGAGACCCAGTACTTC

CDR3 length: 15
J gene: TRBJ1-2
clone size: NA
V gene: TRBV11-3
D gene: TRBD1
CDR3 protein: CASSPKPGQVYGYTF
CDR3 DNA: TGTGCCAGCAGCCCCAAGCCGGGACAGGTCTACGGCTACACCTTC

CDR3 length: 16
J gene: TRBJ1-4
clone size: NA
V gene: TRBV28
D gene: NA
CDR3 protein: CASSRPTTNLNEKLFF
CDR3 DNA: TGTGCCAGCAGTAGACCTACCACAAACCTTAATGAAAAACTGTTTTTT

CDR3 length: 15
J gene: TRBJ2-5
clone size: NA
V gene: TRBV11-1
D gene: TRBD1
CDR3 protein: CASSFRAQGAETQYF
CDR3 DNA: TGTGCCAGCAGCTTTCGGGCGCAGGGGGCTGAGACCCAGTACTTC

CDR3 length: 15
J gene: TRBJ1-2
clone size: NA
V gene: TRBV27
D gene: TRBD1
CDR3 protein: CASSLGTGVLSDYTF
CDR3 DNA: TGTGCCAGCAGTTTGGGGACAGGGGTATTGAGTGACTACACCTTC

CDR3 length: 14
J gene: TRBJ2-7
clone size: NA
V gene: TRBV7-2
D gene: TRBD1
CDR3 protein: CASSPPGQGLEQYF
CDR3 DNA: TGTGCCAGCAGCCCCCCGGGACAGGGATTGGAGCAGTACTTC

CDR3 length: 13
J gene: TRBJ2-7
clone size: once
V gene: TRBV7-9
D gene: NA
CDR3 protein: CASSFRATYEQYF
CDR3 DNA: TGTGCCAGCAGCTTTAGGGCGACCTACGAGCAGTACTTC

CDR3 length: 15
J gene: TRBJ2-7
clone size: NA
V gene: TRBV11-1
D gene: TRBD1
CDR3 protein: CASSPSAGGSYEQYF
CDR3 DNA: TGTGCCAGCAGTCCTTCGGCAGGGGGCTCCTACGAGCAGTACTTC

CDR3 length: 14
J gene: TRBJ1-1
clone size: NA
V gene: TRBV19
D gene: NA
CDR3 protein: CASSIDRIPLGAFF
CDR3 DNA: TGTGCCAGTAGTATAGATCGCATCCCCTTGGGAGCTTTCTTT

CDR3 length: 15
J gene: TRBJ2-1
clone size: NA
V gene: TRBV28
D gene: TRBD1
CDR3 protein: CASSTPTGSYNEQFF
CDR3 DNA: TGTGCCAGCAGTACCCCGACAGGGTCCTACAATGAGCAGTTCTTC

CDR3 length: 13
J gene: TRBJ2-7
clone size: NA
V gene: TRBV5-4
D gene: NA
CDR3 protein: CASSSEGTYEQYF
CDR3 DNA: TGTGCCAGCAGCTCGGAAGGAACCTACGAGCAGTACTTC

CDR3 length: 15
J gene: TRBJ1-1
clone size: NA
V gene: TRBV4-1
D gene: TRBD1
CDR3 protein: CASSQEGQGNTEAFF
CDR3 DNA: TGCGCCAGCAGCCAGGAGGGACAGGGGAACACTGAAGCTTTCTTT

CDR3 length: 15
J gene: TRBJ1-4
clone size: NA
V gene: TRBV6-5
D gene: TRBD1
CDR3 protein: CASSYSNRGHEKLFF
CDR3 DNA: TGTGCCAGCAGTTACTCGAACAGGGGACATGAAAAACTGTTTTTT

CDR3 length: 13
J gene: TRBJ2-7
clone size: NA
V gene: TRBV4-3
D gene: NA
CDR3 protein: CASSQVPGSEQYF
CDR3 DNA: TGCGCCAGCAGCCAAGTGCCGGGAAGCGAGCAGTACTTC

CDR3 length: 16
J gene: TRBJ2-5
clone size: NA
V gene: TRBV1
D gene: NA
CDR3 protein: CTSSPGGSQLGETQYF
CDR3 DNA: TGCACCAGCAGCCCGGGTGGCAGTCAACTCGGAGAGACCCAGTACTTC

CDR3 length: 13
J gene: TRBJ2-7
clone size: NA
V gene: TRBV30
D gene: TRBD2
CDR3 protein: CAWSTSGFYEQYF
CDR3 DNA: TGTGCCTGGAGTACTAGCGGCTTCTACGAGCAGTACTTC

CDR3 length: 13
J gene: TRBJ1-1
clone size: NA
V gene: TRBV6-6
D gene: NA
CDR3 protein: CASSYGLEAEAFF
CDR3 DNA: TGTGCCAGCAGTTACGGCCTAGAGGCTGAAGCTTTCTTT

CDR3 length: 16
J gene: TRBJ2-5
clone size: NA
V gene: TRBV6-2/TRBV6-3
D gene: TRBD2
CDR3 protein: CASSYSITAGPLGQYF
CDR3 DNA: TGTGCCAGCAGTTACTCGATAACAGCGGGGCCGCTTGGCCAGTACTTC

CDR3 length: 16
J gene: TRBJ2-1
clone size: NA
V gene: TRBV7-9
D gene: TRBD1
CDR3 protein: CASSRRRRDSSDEQFF
CDR3 DNA: TGTGCCAGCAGCCGTAGACGCCGGGACAGTTCAGATGAGCAGTTCTTC

CDR3 length: 15
J gene: TRBJ2-3
clone size: once
V gene: TRBV6-5
D gene: NA
CDR3 protein: CASRSLRGGTDTQYF
CDR3 DNA: TGTGCCAGCAGAAGCCTTAGGGGGGGCACAGATACGCAGTATTTT

CDR3 length: 17
J gene: TRBJ2-1
clone size: NA
V gene: TRBV6-4
D gene: TRBD2
CDR3 protein: CASSDAPGTSGRNEQFF
CDR3 DNA: TGTGCCAGCAGTGACGCTCCCGGGACTAGCGGGAGGAATGAGCAGTTCTTC

CDR3 length: 13
J gene: TRBJ1-2
clone size: NA
V gene: TRBV2
D gene: NA
CDR3 protein: CASTGMENYGYTF
CDR3 DNA: TGTGCCAGCACCGGGATGGAGAACTATGGCTACACCTTC

CDR3 length: 17
J gene: TRBJ1-3
clone size: once
V gene: TRBV7-9
D gene: NA
CDR3 protein: CASSLARGTGITNTIYF
CDR3 DNA: TGTGCCAGCAGCTTAGCGCGAGGTACAGGGATTACGAACACCATATATTTT

CDR3 length: 13
J gene: TRBJ2-7
clone size: NA
V gene: TRBV11-2
D gene: NA
CDR3 protein: CASSSGPVYEQYF
CDR3 DNA: TGTGCCAGCAGCAGCGGACCGGTCTACGAGCAGTACTTC

CDR3 length: 14
J gene: TRBJ2-3
clone size: once
V gene: TRBV7-8
D gene: TRBD1
CDR3 protein: CASSLDRATDTQYF
CDR3 DNA: TGTGCCAGCAGCCTGGACAGGGCCACAGATACGCAGTATTTT

CDR3 length: 16
J gene: TRBJ1-2
clone size: NA
V gene: TRBV6-1
D gene: TRBD1
CDR3 protein: CASSVSRDRANYGYTF
CDR3 DNA: TGTGCCAGCAGTGTCAGCCGGGACAGGGCTAACTATGGCTACACCTTC

CDR3 length: 17
J gene: TRBJ1-2
clone size: NA
V gene: TRBV27
D gene: NA
CDR3 protein: CASSSRTARFQNYGYTF
CDR3 DNA: TGTGCCAGCAGTTCTCGGACAGCCAGATTCCAAAACTATGGCTACACCTTC

CDR3 length: 15
J gene: TRBJ2-1
clone size: NA
V gene: TRBV28
D gene: TRBD2
CDR3 protein: CASILGGGSYNEQFF
CDR3 DNA: TGTGCCAGCATCCTCGGCGGGGGGTCCTACAATGAGCAGTTCTTC

CDR3 length: 14
J gene: TRBJ1-1
clone size: NA
V gene: TRBV11-2
D gene: NA
CDR3 protein: CASSLRRLNTEAFF
CDR3 DNA: TGTGCCAGCAGCTTGAGACGGCTGAACACTGAAGCTTTCTTT

CDR3 length: 15
J gene: TRBJ1-1
clone size: NA
V gene: TRBV4-1
D gene: TRBD1
CDR3 protein: CASSPPDRGRTEAFF
CDR3 DNA: TGCGCCAGCAGCCCCCCCGACAGGGGAAGAACTGAAGCTTTCTTT

CDR3 length: 13
J gene: TRBJ2-1
clone size: once
V gene: TRBV14
D gene: TRBD2
CDR3 protein: CASSQDWTGGQFF
CDR3 DNA: TGTGCCAGCAGCCAAGATTGGACGGGAGGGCAGTTCTTC